This entry lists 20 T cell receptor beta chains sequenced from one sample in a study of OX40 agonist ivuxolimab in advanced cancers. Sequencing was performed with immunoSEQ multiplex PCR; in TCRdb, only in-frame clones are kept and a portion is missing. The data contain roughly 62,000 clones, roughly 84% of them singletons. The starting material was CD4+ or CD8+ T cells sorted from blood, obtained in a trial of the OX40 agonist ivuxolimab. These receptors all come from an adult with an advanced solid tumor such as melanoma, head and neck, liver or kidney cancer.

The rearrangement uses TRBV4-1 and TRBJ1-4, with 7 bases fitting TRBD1. The V and J ends lost 4 bases and 5 bases, in that order; junction bases with no gene match: 10. This CDR3 comprises 16 residues. The V gene's germline CDR1 is MGHRA and CDR2 YSYEKL. The CDR3 region is CASSLTWGQRNEKLFF. CDR3 DNA sequence: TGCGCCAGCAGCCTCACATGGGGACAGCGCAATGAAAAACTGTTTTTT.

The chain uses TRBV6-6 and TRBJ1-3, with D uncertain. This CDR3 spans 14 amino acids. Trimming took off 0 bases at V and 4 bases at J, with 7 bases between the two ends. Germline V gene lookup returns CDR1 MNHNY and CDR2 SVGAGI (reference sequence). The DNA of the CDR3 is TGTGCCAGCAGTTACTCGAGGAGGGGAAACACCATATATTTT. It codes for CASSYSRRGNTIYF.

The rearrangement uses TRBV4-1 and TRBJ2-3, with D perhaps matching TRBD1 (5 bases). V dropped 0 bases and J dropped 1 base, with 11 bases sitting between them. Looked up from germline, CDR1 is MGHRA and CDR2 is YSYEKL. The CDR3 length is 16 residues. CDR3 nucleotides: TGCGCCAGCAGCCAAGACCTGGGGCTTGGCACAGATACGCAGTATTTT. It specifies CASSQDLGLGTDTQYF.

V usage is TRBV10-3 and J usage is TRBJ2-5; 8 bases align to TRBD1. This CDR3 is 14 amino acids long. Germline-derived CDR1 and CDR2 are ENHRY and SYGVKD. V was pared by 2 bases and J by 5 bases, with 4 bases of the junction left unmatched. The CDR3 region is CAISEGTGGETQYF. CDR3 bases: TGTGCCATCAGTGAGGGGACAGGAGGGGAGACCCAGTACTTC.

The CDR3 is CASERGGGANEKLFF. CDR3 in DNA: TGTGCCAGCGAACGAGGTGGCGGCGCTAATGAAAAACTGTTTTTT. This chain joins TRBV28 and TRBJ1-4; D is ambiguous. Germline assignment: CDR1 MDHEN and CDR2 SYDVKM. The V gene lost 8 bases and the J gene lost 3 bases, with 16 bases spanning the gap. CDR3 length: 15 residues.

The chain uses TRBV29-1 and TRBJ1-2, with 9 bases fitting TRBD1. The CDR3 loop spans 13 amino acids. The germline V gene has CDR1 SQVTM and CDR2 ANQGSEA. The CDR3 reads CSVGGRTGDGYTF. The CDR3 DNA reads TGCAGTGTAGGGGGCAGGACAGGGGATGGCTACACCTTC.

V usage is TRBV18 and J usage is TRBJ2-5; 8 bases map to TRBD2. Germline V gives CDR1 KGHSH, CDR2 LQKENI. J gave up 1 base and V 2 bases, and 12 bases lay outside the gene matches. This CDR3 is 18 amino acids long. The CDR3 DNA is TGTGCCAGCTCACCAAGAACCCCGCTTAGCGGGATCCAAGAGACCCAGTACTTC. Translation: CASSPRTPLSGIQETQYF.

The chain recombines TRBV10-1 with TRBJ2-7, with 7 bases matching TRBD2. Trimming cost V 3 bases and J 5 bases; bases outside gene matches: 7. Germline CDR1 reads WNHNN; CDR2 reads SYGVQD (reference sequence). There are 14 residues in the CDR3. The CDR3 reads CASSEGGSKDEQYF. CDR3 bases: TGCGCCAGCAGTGAAGGCGGGAGTAAAGACGAGCAGTACTTC.

V is TRBV2 and J is TRBJ2-1; TRBD2 aligns across 11 bases. Germline V gene data show CDR1 as SNHLY and CDR2 as FYNNEI. With 2 bases clipped from V and 4 bases from J, the junction kept 7 bases outside the gene matches. The CDR3 consists of 17 residues. This chain's CDR3 is CASSERASGRTYNEQFF. In DNA, the CDR3 is TGTGCCAGCAGTGAAAGGGCTAGCGGGAGGACTTACAATGAGCAGTTCTTC.

The gene calls are TRBV6-6 and TRBJ1-3; no definite D call. Germline loops: CDR1 MNHNY, CDR2 SVGAGI (reference sequence). The ends were cut back, 2 bases at V and 0 bases at J, with 8 bases in the middle. The CDR3 runs 15 residues. The CDR3 DNA reads as TGTGCCAGCAGTTACCGTGCGATCTCTGGAAACACCATATATTTT. Translating it yields CASSYRAISGNTIYF.

The genes are TRBV28 and TRBJ1-2; no firm D call. Germline V CDR1 and CDR2: MDHEN, SYDVKM. V dropped 2 bases and J dropped 7 bases, with 5 bases sitting between them. This CDR3 has 11 residues. CDR3 bases: TGTGCCAGCAGTTTAGTGTCTGGCTACACCTTC. It is translated as CASSLVSGYTF.

The chain is built from TRBV5-1 and TRBJ2-2; D unclear. Per the germline V gene, CDR1 is SGHRS and CDR2 is YFSETQ. The CDR3 has 14 residues. V lost 1 base and J 6 bases, leaving 10 bases between the germline ends. The CDR3: CASSLTSPPGELFF. The CDR3 bases are TGCGCCAGCAGCTTGACCAGCCCCCCCGGGGAGCTGTTTTTT.

The J gene is TRBJ2-3, the V gene TRBV29-1; D possibly corresponds to TRBD2 (5 bases). V was trimmed by 6 bases and J by 10 bases, leaving 11 bases between them. In germline, CDR1 is SQVTM, CDR2 ANQGSEA. The CDR3 contains 10 residues. CDR3 residues: CSVLLVAQYF. The CDR3 DNA is TGCAGCGTCCTACTAGTGGCGCAGTATTTT.

The rearrangement joins TRBV5-1 to TRBJ1-4, with D maybe TRBD1 (5 bases). CDR3 length: 14 residues. CDR1 is SGHRS and CDR2 is YFSETQ in the germline V gene. V was pared by 0 bases and J by 4 bases, with 7 bases between. The CDR3 nucleotides are TGCGCCAGCAGCTTGGGACAGAATAATGAAAAACTGTTTTTT. It is translated as CASSLGQNNEKLFF.

This chain joins TRBV19 and TRBJ2-2; 8 positions match TRBD1. Trimming removed 6 bases from V and 0 bases from J; junction bases left unmatched: 0. The length of the CDR3 is 14 residues. Germline CDR1 LNHDA, CDR2 SQIVND (reference sequence). CDR3 nucleotides: TGTGCCAGTAGGACAGGGGCGAACACCGGGGAGCTGTTTTTT. The encoded protein is CASRTGANTGELFF.

V is TRBV27 and J is TRBJ2-5, with D possibly TRBD1 on 6 matching bases. This CDR3 has 15 amino acids. Germline loops: CDR1 MNHEY, CDR2 SMNVEV (reference sequence). V was shortened by 6 bases and J by 2 bases, with 16 bases between the two germline ends. CDR3 amino acids: CASRRLRTDQETQYF. The CDR3 DNA is TGTGCCAGCAGACGACTCCGGACAGATCAAGAGACCCAGTACTTC.

Judged by abundance, this clone is medium-sized. The junction departs from germline at one end; a sequencing error may be responsible. The chain joins TRBV6-5 to TRBJ2-7; no reliable D call. Germline CDR1 and CDR2: MNHEY and SVGAGI. The CDR3 length is 10 residues. Here the CDR3 DNA reads TGTGCCAGCAGTTACTCAGTCTTCTTGTTC. Translating gives CASSYSVFLF.

This sequence joins TRBV4-1 and TRBJ2-3; the match to TRBD2 covers 11 bases. V was clipped by 4 bases and J by 6 bases; unmatched bases: 6. The germline gives CDR1 MGHRA, CDR2 YSYEKL. The CDR3 extends over 15 amino acids. The CDR3, as DNA: TGCGCCAGCAGCCTCTTTAGCGGGAGGGGGGATACGCAGTATTTT. Protein product: CASSLFSGRGDTQYF.

DNA for the CDR3: TGCGCCAGCAGTGAGTCAGGGCCACCGGGGGGGGAGCAGTACTTC. This codes for CASSESGPPGGEQYF. The chain recombines TRBV10-1 with TRBJ2-7; 8 positions agree with TRBD2. This CDR3 has 15 residues. Germline V gene lookup returns CDR1 WNHNN and CDR2 SYGVQD (reference sequence). After removal of 0 bases from V and 7 bases from J, the junction contained 8 bases not matched to a gene.

The V call is TRBV11-2, the J call TRBJ1-4; perhaps TRBD1 as D (5 bases). The CDR3 extends over 13 amino acids. Per the germline V gene, CDR1 is SGHAT and CDR2 is FQNNGV. The V gene lost 8 bases and the J gene lost 0 bases, with 7 bases spanning the gap. CDR3 loop: CASGAATNEKLFF. CDR3 coding DNA: TGTGCCAGCGGGGCAGCAACTAATGAAAAACTGTTTTTT.